These 9 T cell receptor beta chains came from one sample sequenced in a study of blood T cell repertoires in COVID-19. The assay was immunoSEQ multiplex PCR, and TCRdb's table has in-frame clones only and misses some. The sample gives 300,000 or so clones, roughly nine tenths of which show up once; 2% to 3% is in the top ten. The specimen was PBMCs or T cells enriched from blood (not recorded which). These receptors were obtained from a man in his sixties who had recovered from COVID-19.

The chain uses TRBV15 and TRBJ2-7; TRBD1 agrees at 12 bases. Trimming cost V 0 bases and J 5 bases; bases outside gene matches: 2. Germline V gives CDR1 LNHNV, CDR2 YYDKDF (reference sequence). There are 15 residues in the CDR3. CDR3 loop: CATSRDGTGGNEQYF. CDR3 coding DNA: TGTGCCACCAGCAGAGACGGGACAGGGGGCAACGAGCAGTACTTC.

The V and J genes are TRBV27 and TRBJ1-3, with D possibly matching TRBD1 (5 bases). Germline V gene data show CDR1 as MNHEY and CDR2 as SMNVEV (reference sequence). The CDR3 loop spans 14 amino acids. Deletions cut 8 bases from V and 2 bases from J, with 13 bases between. The CDR3 sequence is CASGLQGAGNTIYF. Here the CDR3 DNA reads TGTGCCAGCGGGCTCCAGGGCGCTGGAAACACCATATATTTT.

The chain has TRBV2 and TRBJ1-2; unclear D gene. V was pared by 8 bases and J by 4 bases, with 14 bases between. Per germline, CDR1 SNHLY and CDR2 FYNNEI. The CDR3 is 13 amino acids. The CDR3: CASDREGSYGYTF. The DNA for the CDR3 is TGTGCCAGCGATAGGGAGGGTTCCTATGGCTACACCTTC.

The V call is TRBV24-1, the J call TRBJ2-3; D not certain. Germline V gene sequence: CDR1 KGHDR, CDR2 SFDVKD. The CDR3 is 12 amino acids. V lost 0 bases and J 7 bases, leaving 4 bases between the germline ends. CDR3 amino acids: CATSDLGHTQYF. Here the CDR3 DNA reads TGTGCCACCAGTGATTTGGGGCATACGCAGTATTTT.

V usage is TRBV9 and J usage is TRBJ2-2, with TRBD2 identical over 9 bases. The CDR3 has 16 residues. The germline V gene has CDR1 SGDLS and CDR2 YYNGEE. Unmatched junction bases numbered 4, after V lost 0 bases and J lost 4 bases. The CDR3 region has the DNA TGTGCCAGCAGCGTAGGGGCTAGCGGGGCCACCGGGGAGCTGTTTTTT. This codes for CASSVGASGATGELFF. The full variable domain, rest sourced from reference TRBV9 and TRBJ2-2, is DSGVTQTPKHLITATGQRVTLRCSPRSGDLSVYWYQQSLDQGLQFLIQYYNGEERAKGNILERFSAQQFPDLHSELNLSSLELGDSALYFCASSVGASGATGELFFGEGSRLTVL.

This rearrangement joins TRBV2 to TRBJ2-7; 11 nucleotides line up with TRBD1. Germline loops: CDR1 SNHLY, CDR2 FYNNEI. The CDR3 is 15 amino acids. V dropped 6 bases and J dropped 0; count of bases not matched to a gene: 4. CDR3 region: CASRAGTGGSYEQYF. CDR3 in DNA: TGTGCCAGCAGGGCTGGGACAGGGGGCTCCTACGAGCAGTACTTC.

This chain uses TRBV11-3 with TRBJ2-7; unclear D gene. V dropped 5 bases and J dropped 6 bases, with 11 bases sitting between them. Looked up from germline, CDR1 is SGHNT and CDR2 is YENEEA. The CDR3 is made up of 12 amino acids. CDR3 DNA sequence: TGTGCCAGCAGCCCCCCCGGAGCCGAGCAGTACTTC. Translation: CASSPPGAEQYF.

The chain links TRBV21-1 to TRBJ1-1. TRBV21-1 is flagged as a pseudogene. The CDR3 length is 11 residues. In DNA, the CDR3 is TGTGCCAGCAGCGGGGGGTCTGAAGCTTTCTTT. This gives the protein CASSGGSEAFF.

The chain carries TRBV5-1 and TRBJ2-7; no reliable D call. The V gene's germline CDR1 is SGHRS and CDR2 YFSETQ. This CDR3 has 12 residues. V was clipped by 3 bases and J by 4 bases, with 8 bases between them. In DNA form, the CDR3 reads TGCGCCAGCAGCTCGCAACAGTACGAGCAGTACTTC. It translates to CASSSQQYEQYF.